A selection of T cell receptor beta chains follows, all from one sample in a study of CD8+CD57+ T cells in acquired aplastic anemia. One entry per CDR3 protein, called by TCRdb with MiXCR from the reads. Of 250,000 to 350,000 distinct CDR3 sequences listed, 55% to 60% are singletons. The sample was sorted CD4+, CD8+, or CD8+CD57+ T cells (not recorded which) from PBMCs. Source of these receptors: a human donor with severe aplastic anemia or a healthy control (not recorded which). Both conserved end residues are part of each CDR3. Each record gives: D gene, V gene, CDR3 length, clone size, J gene, CDR3 DNA, CDR3 protein. D genes are given only for firm matches. A clone size is listed for some rows: how often the clone was seen (once, few, many), or a class if it is expanded.

d_call: NA
v_call: TRBV15
cdr3_length: 14
clone_size: NA
j_call: TRBJ1-4
cdr3_nt: TGTGCCACCAGCAGAGGAGGGGCGGATGAAAAACTGTTTTTT
cdr3_aa: CATSRGGADEKLFF

d_call: NA
v_call: TRBV29-1
cdr3_length: 11
clone_size: many
j_call: TRBJ2-2
cdr3_nt: TGCAGCGTTGGGCACGCCGGGGAGCTGTTTTTT
cdr3_aa: CSVGHAGELFF

d_call: TRBD2
v_call: TRBV7-2
cdr3_length: 17
clone_size: NA
j_call: TRBJ2-5
cdr3_nt: TGTGCCAGCAGCTTCGCAGACCTAGCGGGGGAAGGAGAGACCCAGTACTTC
cdr3_aa: CASSFADLAGEGETQYF

d_call: TRBD2
v_call: TRBV7-9
cdr3_length: 14
clone_size: many
j_call: TRBJ2-5
cdr3_nt: TGTGCCAGCAGCCCCGCGGGGGGCTATGAGACCCAGTACTTC
cdr3_aa: CASSPAGGYETQYF

d_call: NA
v_call: TRBV7-3
cdr3_length: 15
clone_size: NA
j_call: TRBJ2-2
cdr3_nt: TGTGCCAGAAGCTTAACCAGGGATGACACCGGGGAGCTGTTTTTT
cdr3_aa: CARSLTRDDTGELFF

d_call: NA
v_call: TRBV2
cdr3_length: 13
clone_size: once
j_call: TRBJ1-1
cdr3_nt: TGTGCCAGCCGCCGGTTGGGGGTCCCTGAAGCTTTCTTT
cdr3_aa: CASRRLGVPEAFF

d_call: TRBD2
v_call: TRBV7-2
cdr3_length: 15
clone_size: NA
j_call: TRBJ2-3
cdr3_nt: TGTGCCAGCAGCTTGGACGAACTAGCGGGGGGGACGCAGTATTTT
cdr3_aa: CASSLDELAGGTQYF

d_call: NA
v_call: TRBV19
cdr3_length: 15
clone_size: many
j_call: TRBJ2-7
cdr3_nt: TGTGCCAGTAGTATAGTTACTGGGGGGTACTACGAGCAGTACTTC
cdr3_aa: CASSIVTGGYYEQYF

d_call: NA
v_call: TRBV6-5
cdr3_length: 16
clone_size: many
j_call: TRBJ1-2
cdr3_nt: TGTGCCAGCAGTTACGAGGCGTGGGGGGGAAACTATGGCTACACCTTC
cdr3_aa: CASSYEAWGGNYGYTF

d_call: TRBD1
v_call: TRBV2
cdr3_length: 12
clone_size: few
j_call: TRBJ2-7
cdr3_nt: TGTGCCTGGACAGGACCACTTTACGAGCAGTACTTC
cdr3_aa: CAWTGPLYEQYF

d_call: NA
v_call: TRBV20-1
cdr3_length: 15
clone_size: NA
j_call: TRBJ1-1
cdr3_nt: TGCAGTGCTAGTTTTTTGGGCGGGGGGGGCACTGAAGCTTTCTTT
cdr3_aa: CSASFLGGGGTEAFF

d_call: NA
v_call: TRBV5-1
cdr3_length: 15
clone_size: NA
j_call: TRBJ2-7
cdr3_nt: TGCGCCAGCAGCTTGGGGGGGCGGAGTTTCTACGAGCAGTACTTC
cdr3_aa: CASSLGGRSFYEQYF

d_call: NA
v_call: TRBV7-2
cdr3_length: 15
clone_size: once
j_call: TRBJ2-7
cdr3_nt: TGTGCCAGCAGCCTCTCAATAAGTACGGCCTACGAGCAGTACTTC
cdr3_aa: CASSLSISTAYEQYF

d_call: TRBD2
v_call: TRBV7-2
cdr3_length: 15
clone_size: NA
j_call: TRBJ2-7
cdr3_nt: TGTGCCAGCAGCTTAGCACTAGCGGCGTCCTACGAGCAGTACTTC
cdr3_aa: CASSLALAASYEQYF

d_call: TRBD2
v_call: TRBV30
cdr3_length: 16
clone_size: many
j_call: TRBJ2-7
cdr3_nt: TGTGCCTGGAGTTTTGGGGGACTAGCGAGAGCCTACGAGCAGTACTTC
cdr3_aa: CAWSFGGLARAYEQYF

d_call: NA
v_call: TRBV7-9
cdr3_length: 15
clone_size: NA
j_call: TRBJ1-3
cdr3_nt: TGTGCTAGCAGCTCGAGCAAGAGCTCTGGAAACACCATATATTTT
cdr3_aa: CASSSSKSSGNTIYF

d_call: NA
v_call: TRBV5-6
cdr3_length: 15
clone_size: NA
j_call: TRBJ1-6
cdr3_nt: TGTGCCATCAGTGACAGTAGCTCCTATAATTCACCCCTCCACTTT
cdr3_aa: CAISDSSSYNSPLHF

d_call: TRBD1
v_call: TRBV6-6
cdr3_length: 13
clone_size: NA
j_call: TRBJ2-7
cdr3_nt: TGTGCCAGCAAACCGGGACAGGGGACCGAGCAGTACTTC
cdr3_aa: CASKPGQGTEQYF

d_call: TRBD1
v_call: TRBV2
cdr3_length: 14
clone_size: few
j_call: TRBJ2-7
cdr3_nt: TGTGCCAGCAGTGAAATGGGACAGTTCGACGAGCAGTACTTC
cdr3_aa: CASSEMGQFDEQYF

d_call: NA
v_call: TRBV10-3
cdr3_length: 14
clone_size: few
j_call: TRBJ2-1
cdr3_nt: TGTGCCATCAGGAATCGTGGCTCCTACAATGAGCAGTTCTTC
cdr3_aa: CAIRNRGSYNEQFF

d_call: NA
v_call: TRBV15
cdr3_length: 12
clone_size: NA
j_call: TRBJ2-3
cdr3_nt: TGTGCCACCAGCACCACAGGACTCGGGCAGTATTTT
cdr3_aa: CATSTTGLGQYF

d_call: NA
v_call: TRBV19
cdr3_length: 14
clone_size: NA
j_call: TRBJ2-4
cdr3_nt: TGTGCCAGTAGTGCACAGGGAGCCAAAAACATTCAGTACTTC
cdr3_aa: CASSAQGAKNIQYF

d_call: NA
v_call: TRBV20-1
cdr3_length: 14
clone_size: many
j_call: TRBJ1-5
cdr3_nt: TGCAGTGCAACGGGCCCCGTCCCATATCAGCCCCAGCATTTT
cdr3_aa: CSATGPVPYQPQHF

d_call: NA
v_call: TRBV2
cdr3_length: 15
clone_size: once
j_call: TRBJ2-7
cdr3_nt: TGTGCCAGCAGTGATCGAGCGGTTACGCCCTACGAGCAGTACTTC
cdr3_aa: CASSDRAVTPYEQYF

d_call: NA
v_call: TRBV2
cdr3_length: 14
clone_size: NA
j_call: TRBJ2-4
cdr3_nt: TGTGCCAGCAGTGAGCGGGACGGGGAAAACATTCAGTACTTC
cdr3_aa: CASSERDGENIQYF

d_call: TRBD1
v_call: TRBV6-2/TRBV6-3
cdr3_length: 15
clone_size: many
j_call: TRBJ1-2
cdr3_nt: TGTGCCAGCAGACCACGACAGGGACCCAACTATGGCTACACCTTC
cdr3_aa: CASRPRQGPNYGYTF

d_call: TRBD1
v_call: TRBV29-1
cdr3_length: 11
clone_size: NA
j_call: TRBJ1-1
cdr3_nt: TGCAGCGTTGTCAGGGGGCTTGAAGCTTTCTTT
cdr3_aa: CSVVRGLEAFF